This TCR beta chain was sequenced for a study of CD8 T cells in ankylosing spondylitis. This clonotype was seen only a few times. The CDR3 covers 16 residues. V shed 6 bases and J shed 5 bases, with 22 bases lying between them. TCRdb re-analysed the 5' RACE reads in MiXCR, keeping a single row per CDR3 protein. The table lists approximately 350,000 distinct CDR3 sequences, around 15% of them singletons. Sequencing input: blood, either unsorted or a sorted T cell fraction (not recorded which). The source is a male donor with ankylosing spondylitis or in good health (not recorded which). The chain combines TRBV12-3 or TRBV12-4 with TRBJ2-5; unclear D gene. The CDR3 loop reads CASSRLRSLRRETQYF. CDR3 DNA sequence: TGTGCCAGCAGCCGGCTTCGTAGCCTCCGACGTGAGACCCAGTACTTC.